The clone carrying this T cell receptor beta chain was seen repeatedly, ten times or more. Its antigen is not known. Researchers made TCR beta libraries by using iRepertoire HTBI primers and running Arm-PCR on CDR3 regions. In the authors' workflow: Identification across samples found more than 55 TRBV and about 15 TRBJ segments. TCRdb analysed the multiplex PCR reads with MiXCR anew, one entry per CDR3 protein. The V and J calls come from TCRdb's annotation, not from the publication. The profile shows 560,000 or so distinct CDR3 sequences, about 16% of them singletons. The CDR3 totals 17 residues. V shed 3 bases and J 1 base; nucleotides not matched to a gene: 9. The data stem from a study of regulatory T cells in long-lasting Graves disease. Time point noted: newly diagnosed GD, antithyroid drugs for less than 3 months. PBMC RNA was the source of the TCR library. Regarding the study as a whole: With a small sample size, accuracy may have been reduced.

These data were also reused for a study on T cells in Graves' hyperthyroidism and ophthalmopathy. That paper adds: Expanded thyroid clonotypes (above 0.001) were mostly also found in blood.

Sequencing was performed on peripheral blood mononuclear cells (PBMCs), taken at new diagnosis, from a patient treated with antithyroid drugs. The chain links TRBV12-3 or TRBV12-4 to TRBJ2-7, with TRBD2 matching over 10 bases. This clonotype was obtained from a man in his late teens or twenties with Graves disease. The CDR3 DNA sequence: TGTGCCAGCAGTTTCAGGCTAGCGGGAGCGAGGTCCTACGAGCAGTACTTC. Its translation is CASSFRLAGARSYEQYF.